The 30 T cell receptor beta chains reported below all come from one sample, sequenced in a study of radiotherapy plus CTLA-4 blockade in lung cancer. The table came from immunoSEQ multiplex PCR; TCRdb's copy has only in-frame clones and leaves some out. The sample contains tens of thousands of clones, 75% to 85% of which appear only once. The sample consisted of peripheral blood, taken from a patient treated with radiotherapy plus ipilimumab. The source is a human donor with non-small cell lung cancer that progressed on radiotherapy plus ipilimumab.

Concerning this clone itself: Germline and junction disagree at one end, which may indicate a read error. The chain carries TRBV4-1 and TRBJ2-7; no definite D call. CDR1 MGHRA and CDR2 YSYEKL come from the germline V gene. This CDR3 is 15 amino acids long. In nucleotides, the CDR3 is TGTGCCAGCAGCCAAGTGGCGGAGATCCGCTACGAGCAGTACTTC. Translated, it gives CASSQVAEIRYEQYF.

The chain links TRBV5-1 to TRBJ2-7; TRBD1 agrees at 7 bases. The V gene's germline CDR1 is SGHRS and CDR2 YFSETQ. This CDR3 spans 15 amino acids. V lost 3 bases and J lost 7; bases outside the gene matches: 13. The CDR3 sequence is CASSSVTGSTGEQYF. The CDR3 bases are TGCGCCAGCAGCTCTGTGACAGGGAGTACGGGAGAGCAGTACTTC.

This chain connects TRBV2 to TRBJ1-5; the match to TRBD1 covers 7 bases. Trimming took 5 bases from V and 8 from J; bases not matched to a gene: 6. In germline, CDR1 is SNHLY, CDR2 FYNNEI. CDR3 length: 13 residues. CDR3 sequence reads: CASSQGGREPQHF. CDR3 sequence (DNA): TGTGCCAGCAGTCAAGGGGGCAGGGAGCCCCAGCATTTT.

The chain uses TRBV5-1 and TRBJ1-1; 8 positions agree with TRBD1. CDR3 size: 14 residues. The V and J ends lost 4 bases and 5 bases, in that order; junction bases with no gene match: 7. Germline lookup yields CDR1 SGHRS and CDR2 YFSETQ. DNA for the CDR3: TGCGCCAGCAGCGCGGGACAGGCAGGGACTGAAGCTTTCTTT. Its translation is CASSAGQAGTEAFF.

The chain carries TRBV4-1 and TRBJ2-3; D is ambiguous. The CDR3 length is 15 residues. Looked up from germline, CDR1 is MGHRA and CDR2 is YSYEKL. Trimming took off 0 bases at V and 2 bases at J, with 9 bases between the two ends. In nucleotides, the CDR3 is TGCGCCAGCAGCCAAGATCCAGATCCCACAGATACGCAGTATTTT. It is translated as CASSQDPDPTDTQYF.

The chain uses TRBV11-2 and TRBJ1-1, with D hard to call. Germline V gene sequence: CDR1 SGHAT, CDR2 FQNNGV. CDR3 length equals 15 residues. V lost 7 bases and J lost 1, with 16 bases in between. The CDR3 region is CASTPIKGPNTEAFF. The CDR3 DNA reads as TGTGCCAGCACCCCTATAAAAGGCCCGAACACTGAAGCTTTCTTT.

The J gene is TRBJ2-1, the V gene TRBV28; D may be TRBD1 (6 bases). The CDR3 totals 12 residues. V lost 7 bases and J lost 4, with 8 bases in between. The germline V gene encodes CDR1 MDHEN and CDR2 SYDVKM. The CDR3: CASKGEYNEQFF. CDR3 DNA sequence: TGTGCCAGCAAGGGGGAGTACAATGAGCAGTTCTTC.

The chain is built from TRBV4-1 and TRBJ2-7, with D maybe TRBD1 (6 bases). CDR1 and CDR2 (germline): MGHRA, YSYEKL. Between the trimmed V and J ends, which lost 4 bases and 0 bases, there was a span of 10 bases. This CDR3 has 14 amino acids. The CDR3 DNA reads TGCGCCAGCAGCCTTATGGGGGCCTCCTACGAGCAGTACTTC. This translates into CASSLMGASYEQYF.

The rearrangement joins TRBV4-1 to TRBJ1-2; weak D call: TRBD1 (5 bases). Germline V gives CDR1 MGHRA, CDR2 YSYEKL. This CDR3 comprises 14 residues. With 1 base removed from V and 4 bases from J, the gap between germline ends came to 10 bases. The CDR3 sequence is CASSQGEGTYGYTF. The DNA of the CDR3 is TGCGCCAGCAGCCAAGGGGAGGGGACCTATGGCTACACCTTC.

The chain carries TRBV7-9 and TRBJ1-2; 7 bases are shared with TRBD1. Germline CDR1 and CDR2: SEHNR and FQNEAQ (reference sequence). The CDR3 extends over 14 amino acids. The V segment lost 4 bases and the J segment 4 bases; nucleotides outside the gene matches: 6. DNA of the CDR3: TGTGCCAGCAGCTCCGGGGACAGTACCTATGGCTACACCTTC. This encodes CASSSGDSTYGYTF.

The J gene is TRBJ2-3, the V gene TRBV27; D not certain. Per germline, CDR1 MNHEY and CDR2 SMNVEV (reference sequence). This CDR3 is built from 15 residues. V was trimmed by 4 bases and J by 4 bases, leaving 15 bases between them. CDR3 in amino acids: CASSSAIGGSDTQYF. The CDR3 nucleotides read TGTGCCAGCAGTTCCGCCATTGGTGGTTCAGATACGCAGTATTTT.

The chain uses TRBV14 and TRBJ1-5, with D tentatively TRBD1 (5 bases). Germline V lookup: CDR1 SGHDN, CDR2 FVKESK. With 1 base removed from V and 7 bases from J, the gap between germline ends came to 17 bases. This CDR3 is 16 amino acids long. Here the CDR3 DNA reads TGTGCCAGCAGCCAAGGTTTGGGGGGGGTGGAACAGCCCCAGCATTTT. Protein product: CASSQGLGGVEQPQHF. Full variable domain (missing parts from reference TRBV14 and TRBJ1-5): EAGVTQFPSHSVIEKGQTVTLRCDPISGHDNLYWYRRVMGKEIKFLLHFVKESKQDESGMPNNRFLAERTGGTYSTLKVQPAELEDSGVYFCASSQGLGGVEQPQHFGDGTRLSIL.

This CDR3 reads CASSVRGHYEQYF. The CDR3 region has the DNA TGCGCCAGCAGTGTCCGTGGACACTACGAGCAGTACTTC. The chain couples TRBV10-2 to TRBJ2-7; possibly TRBD1 for D (5 bases). The germline CDR1 and CDR2 sequences are WSHSY and SAAADI. V was shortened by 4 bases and J by 3 bases, with 10 bases between the two germline ends. The CDR3 has 13 amino acids.

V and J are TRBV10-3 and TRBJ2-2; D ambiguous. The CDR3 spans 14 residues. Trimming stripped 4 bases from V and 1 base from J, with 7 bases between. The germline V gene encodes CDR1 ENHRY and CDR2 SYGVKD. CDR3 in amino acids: CAISVDLNTGELFF. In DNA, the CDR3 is TGTGCCATCAGTGTGGACCTGAACACCGGGGAGCTGTTTTTT.

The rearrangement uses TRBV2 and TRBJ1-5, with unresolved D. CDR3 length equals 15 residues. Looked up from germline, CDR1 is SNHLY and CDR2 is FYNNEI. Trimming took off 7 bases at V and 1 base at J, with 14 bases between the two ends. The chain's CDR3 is CASTEEISSNQPQHF. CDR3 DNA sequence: TGTGCCAGCACCGAGGAGATAAGCAGCAATCAGCCCCAGCATTTT.

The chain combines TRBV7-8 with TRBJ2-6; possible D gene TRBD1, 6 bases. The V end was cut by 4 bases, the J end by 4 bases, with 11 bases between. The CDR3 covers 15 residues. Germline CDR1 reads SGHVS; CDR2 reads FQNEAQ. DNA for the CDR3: TGTGCCAGCAGCTCCAGGGGTCCCGGGGCCAACGTCCTGACTTTC. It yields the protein CASSSRGPGANVLTF. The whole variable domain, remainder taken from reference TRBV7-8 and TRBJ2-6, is GAGVSQSPRYKVAKRGQDVALRCDPISGHVSLFWYQQALGQGPEFLTYFQNEAQLDKSGLPSDRFFAERPEGSVSTLKIQRTQQEDSAVYLCASSSRGPGANVLTFGAGSRLTVL.

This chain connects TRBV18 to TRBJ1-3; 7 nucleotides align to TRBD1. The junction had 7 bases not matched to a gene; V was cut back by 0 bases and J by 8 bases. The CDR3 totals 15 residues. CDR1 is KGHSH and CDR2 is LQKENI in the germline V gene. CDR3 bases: TGTGCCAGCTCACCACCGACAGGGCTATCGGACACCATATATTTT. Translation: CASSPPTGLSDTIYF.

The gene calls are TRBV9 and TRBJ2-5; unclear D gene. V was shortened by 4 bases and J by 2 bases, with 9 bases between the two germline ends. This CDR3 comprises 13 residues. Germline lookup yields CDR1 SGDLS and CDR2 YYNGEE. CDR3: CASSPEAQETQYF. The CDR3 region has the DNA TGTGCCAGCAGCCCTGAGGCACAAGAGACCCAGTACTTC.

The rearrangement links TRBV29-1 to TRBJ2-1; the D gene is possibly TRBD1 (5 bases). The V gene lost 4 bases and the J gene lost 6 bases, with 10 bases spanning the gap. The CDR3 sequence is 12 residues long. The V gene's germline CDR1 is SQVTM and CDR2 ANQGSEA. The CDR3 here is CSVVARANEQFF. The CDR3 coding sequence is TGCAGCGTTGTGGCCAGGGCCAATGAGCAGTTCTTC.

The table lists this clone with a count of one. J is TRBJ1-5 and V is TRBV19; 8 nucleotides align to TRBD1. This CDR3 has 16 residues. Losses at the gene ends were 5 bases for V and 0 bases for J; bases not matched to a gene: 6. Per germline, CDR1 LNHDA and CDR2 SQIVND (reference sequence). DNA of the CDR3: TGTGCCAGTAGTGTCACCGGGACAGGTAGCAATCAGCCCCAGCATTTT. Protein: CASSVTGTGSNQPQHF. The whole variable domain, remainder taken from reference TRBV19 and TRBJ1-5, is DGGITQSPKYLFRKEGQNVTLSCEQNLNHDAMYWYRQDPGQGLRLIYYSQIVNDFQKGDIAEGYSVSREKKESFPLTVTSAQKNPTAFYLCASSVTGTGSNQPQHFGDGTRLSIL.

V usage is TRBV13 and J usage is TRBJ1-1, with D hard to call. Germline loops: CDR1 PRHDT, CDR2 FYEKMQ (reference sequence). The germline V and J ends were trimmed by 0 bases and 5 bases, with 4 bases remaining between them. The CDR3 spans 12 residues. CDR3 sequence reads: CASSLGRTEAFF. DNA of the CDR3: TGTGCCAGCAGCTTAGGCCGGACTGAAGCTTTCTTT. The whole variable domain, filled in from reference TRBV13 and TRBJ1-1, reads AAGVIQSPRHLIKEKRETATLKCYPIPRHDTVYWYQQGPGQDPQFLISFYEKMQSDKGSIPDRFSAQQFSDYHSELNMSSLELGDSALYFCASSLGRTEAFFGQGTRLTVV.

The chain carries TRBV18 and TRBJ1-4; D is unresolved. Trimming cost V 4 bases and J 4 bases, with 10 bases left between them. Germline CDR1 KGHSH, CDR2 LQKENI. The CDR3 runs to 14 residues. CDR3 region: CASSQDQNNEKLFF. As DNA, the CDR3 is TGTGCCAGCTCACAGGACCAGAATAATGAAAAACTGTTTTTT.

CDR3 residues: CAISPTGDRENTEAFF. CDR3 DNA: TGTGCCATCAGCCCTACCGGGGACAGAGAGAACACTGAAGCTTTCTTT. The V call is TRBV10-3, the J call TRBJ1-1; TRBD1 matches at 7 bases. The V gene end was trimmed by 6 bases and the J gene end by 1 base; junction bases not matched to a gene: 11. CDR1 and CDR2 from the germline V gene are ENHRY and SYGVKD. The CDR3 has 16 amino acids.

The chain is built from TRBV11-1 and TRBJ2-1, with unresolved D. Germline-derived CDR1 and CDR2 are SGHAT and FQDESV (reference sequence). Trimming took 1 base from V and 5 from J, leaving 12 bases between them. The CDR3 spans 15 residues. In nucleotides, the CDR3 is TGTGCCAGCAGCTTAGGGGCAGCTTCCCACAATGAGCAGTTCTTC. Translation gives CASSLGAASHNEQFF.

The CDR3 loop is CASSFRGVIDGYTF. The CDR3 DNA reads as TGTGCCAGCAGTTTTCGCGGGGTTATCGATGGCTACACCTTC. The V and J genes are TRBV28 and TRBJ1-2; D uncertain. V lost 3 bases and J lost 6, with 14 bases in between. CDR3 length equals 14 residues. The germline V gene has CDR1 MDHEN and CDR2 SYDVKM.

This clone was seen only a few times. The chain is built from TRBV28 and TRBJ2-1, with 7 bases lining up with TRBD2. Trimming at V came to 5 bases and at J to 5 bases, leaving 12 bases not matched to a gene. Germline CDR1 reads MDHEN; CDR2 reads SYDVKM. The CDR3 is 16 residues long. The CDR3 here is CASSPMRTRVHNEQFF. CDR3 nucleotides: TGTGCCAGCAGTCCTATGAGGACTAGGGTGCACAATGAGCAGTTCTTC.

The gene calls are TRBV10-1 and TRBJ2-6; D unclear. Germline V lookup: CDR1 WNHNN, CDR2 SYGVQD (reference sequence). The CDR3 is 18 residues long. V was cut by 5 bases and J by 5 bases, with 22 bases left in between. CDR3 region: CASSKTSIAQSRANVLTF. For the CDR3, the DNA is TGCGCCAGCAGTAAGACTTCGATCGCACAAAGTCGGGCCAACGTCCTGACTTTC.

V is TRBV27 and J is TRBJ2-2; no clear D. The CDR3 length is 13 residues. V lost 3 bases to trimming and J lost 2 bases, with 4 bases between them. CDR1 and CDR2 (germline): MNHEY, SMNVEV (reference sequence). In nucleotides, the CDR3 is TGTGCCAGCAGTTTCAGTAACACCGGGGAGCTGTTTTTT. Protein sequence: CASSFSNTGELFF.

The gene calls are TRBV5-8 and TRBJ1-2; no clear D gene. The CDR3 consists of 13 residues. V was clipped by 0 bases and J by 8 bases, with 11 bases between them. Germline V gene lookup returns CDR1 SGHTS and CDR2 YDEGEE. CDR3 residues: CASSLEGKRGYTF. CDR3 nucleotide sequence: TGTGCCAGCAGCTTGGAAGGGAAGCGCGGCTACACCTTC.

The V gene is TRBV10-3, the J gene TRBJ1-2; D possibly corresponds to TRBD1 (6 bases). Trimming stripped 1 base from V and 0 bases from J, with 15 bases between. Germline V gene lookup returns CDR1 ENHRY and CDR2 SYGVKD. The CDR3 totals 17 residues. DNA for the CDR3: TGTGCCATCAGTGAGTTGGGGAACAGGGATTCTAACTATGGCTACACCTTC. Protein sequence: CAISELGNRDSNYGYTF.